These 27 T cell receptor beta chains were sequenced from one sample in a study of shared clonotypes between healthy human individuals. Clones were sequenced by immunoSEQ multiplex PCR, and TCRdb holds only the in-frame ones, with some missing. The sample includes roughly 1.5 million clones, about 98% of them seen just once. Sequencing used naive CD4+ T cells sorted from blood. The sample's subset: CD45RA+ positively selected. The receptors shown here come from a man aged 25 to 40 in good health.

The genes are TRBV7-9 and TRBJ2-7; 9 nucleotides align to TRBD2. The CDR3 runs 17 residues. Germline CDR1 is SEHNR and CDR2 is FQNEAQ (reference sequence). V lost 4 bases and J lost 7; bases outside the gene matches: 17. CDR3: CASSSLHSGSSSYEQYF. The CDR3, as DNA: TGTGCCAGCAGCTCACTACATAGCGGGAGTTCATCATATGAGCAGTACTTC.

The chain is built from TRBV18 and TRBJ2-2; a possible D gene is TRBD1 (6 bases). CDR3 length: 15 amino acids. Germline V gene sequence: CDR1 KGHSH, CDR2 LQKENI. V was shortened by 1 base and J by 3 bases, with 9 bases between the two germline ends. CDR3 DNA: TGTGCCAGCTCACCACAGACAGGAGACACCGGGGAGCTGTTTTTT. Translating gives CASSPQTGDTGELFF.

The chain links TRBV4-3 to TRBJ1-5; no reliable D call. The length of the CDR3 is 13 residues. V dropped 1 base and J dropped 12 bases, with 13 bases sitting between them. Germline V lookup: CDR1 LGHNA, CDR2 YSLEER. The CDR3 DNA reads TGCGCCAGCAGCCAAGTCCCACTCGGACGCCAGCATTTT. Its translation is CASSQVPLGRQHF.

The V call is TRBV30, the J call TRBJ2-1, with 9 bases fitting TRBD2. Germline assignment: CDR1 GTSNPN and CDR2 SVGIG (reference sequence). The CDR3 has 18 residues. With V trimmed by 1 base and J by 1 base, 11 bases remained unmatched. For the CDR3, the DNA is TGTGCCTGGAGTGAAATAGCGGGAGTAATACGGTCCTACAATGAGCAGTTCTTC. This codes for CAWSEIAGVIRSYNEQFF.

V and J are TRBV9 and TRBJ2-7; 7 bases agree with TRBD2. Germline V gene sequence: CDR1 SGDLS, CDR2 YYNGEE. V shed 2 bases and J 6 bases; nucleotides not matched to a gene: 8. There are 14 residues in the CDR3. In nucleotides, the CDR3 is TGTGCCAGCAGCGTGGGAGGGCCGGTCTCCGAGCAGTACTTC. Encoded protein: CASSVGGPVSEQYF.

The V gene is TRBV9, the J gene TRBJ2-7; either TRBD1 or TRBD2 may supply D (6 bases each). The CDR3 has 16 residues. The germline V gene encodes CDR1 SGDLS and CDR2 YYNGEE. V was pared by 5 bases and J by 4 bases, with 22 bases between. CDR3 amino acids: CASSQGPLPGGYEQYF. The DNA for the CDR3 is TGTGCCAGCAGTCAGGGGCCCTTACCCGGGGGATACGAGCAGTACTTC.

The chain couples TRBV7-8 to TRBJ2-7; D is possibly TRBD1 (7 bases). Germline lookup yields CDR1 SGHVS and CDR2 FQNEAQ. The CDR3 covers 14 residues. V lost 2 bases to trimming and J lost 11 bases, with 19 bases between them. In DNA, the CDR3 is TGTGCCAGCAGCTTACAGGGGGGTACTACGAGGGAGTACTTC. As protein: CASSLQGGTTREYF.

This clone has a single count. V usage is TRBV5-1 and J usage is TRBJ2-5; D not resolved. This CDR3 spans 15 amino acids. Trimming stripped 1 base from V and 1 base from J, with 11 bases between. In germline, CDR1 is SGHRS, CDR2 YFSETQ. CDR3 residues: CASSLFDPSQETQYF. CDR3 nucleotides: TGCGCCAGCAGCTTGTTTGACCCAAGCCAAGAGACCCAGTACTTC.

The V and J genes are TRBV11-2 and TRBJ2-2; 10 bases fit TRBD2. Germline assignment: CDR1 SGHAT and CDR2 FQNNGV. The CDR3 contains 15 residues. With 2 bases clipped from V and 5 bases from J, the junction kept 2 bases outside the gene matches. CDR3 in amino acids: CASSLLAGVTGELFF. In DNA, the CDR3 is TGTGCCAGCAGCTTACTAGCGGGAGTTACCGGGGAGCTGTTTTTT. Full variable domain (outside the CDR3, taken from reference TRBV11-2 and TRBJ2-2): EAGVAQSPRYKIIEKRQSVAFWCNPISGHATLYWYQQILGQGPKLLIQFQNNGVVDDSQLPKDRFSAERLKGVDSTLKIQPAKLEDSAVYLCASSLLAGVTGELFFGEGSRLTVL.

This sequence joins TRBV7-3 and TRBJ2-7; TRBD2 aligns across 11 bases. This CDR3 has 20 amino acids. With V trimmed by 5 bases and J by 0 bases, 18 bases remained unmatched. CDR1 is SGHTA and CDR2 is FQGTGA in the germline V gene. In nucleotides, the CDR3 is TGTGCCAGCAGCCCAGGACTAGCGGGTCCTACTAGTCCCCTCTCCTACGAGCAGTACTTC. Amino acids: CASSPGLAGPTSPLSYEQYF.

The chain combines TRBV11-3 with TRBJ1-5; D remains unclear. The CDR3 is 16 amino acids. Trimming removed 2 bases at V and 6 bases at J, with 17 bases between. Germline V gene sequence: CDR1 SGHNT, CDR2 YENEEA. The DNA for the CDR3 is TGTGCCAGCAGCTTACTTAGGGTCAGGTTCGCTCAGCCCCAGCATTTT. Translating gives CASSLLRVRFAQPQHF.

The chain uses TRBV5-1 and TRBJ2-7; 7 bases agree with TRBD2. The CDR3 length is 15 residues. CDR1 and CDR2 from the germline V gene are SGHRS and YFSETQ. Losses at the gene ends were 4 bases for V and 0 bases for J; bases not matched to a gene: 7. CDR3 sequence reads: CASSGGDASSYEQYF. The CDR3 DNA follows: TGCGCCAGCAGCGGGGGGGACGCGAGCTCCTACGAGCAGTACTTC.

V is TRBV7-9 and J is TRBJ1-1, with TRBD1 matching over 9 bases. The germline CDR1 and CDR2 sequences are SEHNR and FQNEAQ (reference sequence). J was trimmed by 7 bases and V by 5 bases; bases with no gene match: 11. The CDR3 has 15 amino acids. The chain's CDR3 is CASSDHRDRESEAFF. CDR3 nucleotide sequence: TGTGCCAGCAGCGACCACCGGGACAGGGAGAGTGAAGCTTTCTTT.

The chain carries TRBV4-3 and TRBJ2-1, with D possibly TRBD2 on 6 matching bases. CDR3 length equals 14 residues. The germline gives CDR1 LGHNA, CDR2 YSLEER. Deletions cut 3 bases from V and 7 bases from J, with 13 bases between. As DNA, the CDR3 is TGCGCCAGCAGCCAGGCGGGACCGGGGAATGAGCAGTTCTTC. Protein: CASSQAGPGNEQFF.

The rearrangement uses TRBV5-6 and TRBJ1-3; D ambiguous. This CDR3 region has 16 residues. Germline V CDR1 and CDR2: SGHDT, YYEEEE. The V and J ends lost 2 bases and 0 bases respectively, with 12 bases between them. CDR3 loop: CASSFRTFRSGNTIYF. CDR3 nucleotide sequence: TGTGCCAGCAGCTTTCGGACTTTCCGCTCTGGAAACACCATATATTTT. The full variable domain, completed using reference TRBV5-6 and TRBJ1-3, is DAGVTQSPTHLIKTRGQQVTLRCSPKSGHDTVSWYQQALGQGPQFIFQYYEEEERQRGNFPDRFSGHQFPNYSSELNVNALLLGDSALYLCASSFRTFRSGNTIYFGEGSWLTVV.

This rearrangement joins TRBV19 to TRBJ1-5; no definite D call. There are 15 residues in the CDR3. Trimming took off 0 bases at V and 9 bases at J, with 15 bases between the two ends. CDR1 and CDR2 (germline): LNHDA, SQIVND (reference sequence). CDR3 nucleotide sequence: TGTGCCAGTAGTATAGATCCTGGCAGGCATAGGCCCCAGCATTTT. Its translation is CASSIDPGRHRPQHF.

The CDR3 DNA reads TGTGCCACCCGCCGAGACAATAGCAATCAGCCCCAGCATTTT. The encoded protein is CATRRDNSNQPQHF. The chain has TRBV28 and TRBJ1-5, with D unresolved. The CDR3 is 14 residues long. V was cut by 10 bases and J by 0 bases, with 13 bases left in between. The germline V gene encodes CDR1 MDHEN and CDR2 SYDVKM.

This sequence joins TRBV27 and TRBJ2-1; no reliable D call. Germline-derived CDR1 and CDR2 are MNHEY and SMNVEV (reference sequence). The CDR3 runs 15 residues. Trimming pared 8 bases from V and 0 bases from J, leaving 14 bases between. CDR3 nucleotides: TGTGCCAGCCGACCCCCGCTTAGCTCCTACAATGAGCAGTTCTTC. Translating gives CASRPPLSSYNEQFF.

The chain combines TRBV28 with TRBJ1-2; the D is unclear. The CDR3 is 12 amino acids. Trimming took off 6 bases at V and 1 base at J, with 6 bases between the two ends. Germline V gene data show CDR1 as MDHEN and CDR2 as SYDVKM. This chain's CDR3 is CASSSFNYGYTF. The CDR3 DNA follows: TGTGCCAGCAGCTCTTTTAACTATGGCTACACCTTC.

This chain connects TRBV12-5 to TRBJ2-1, with D maybe TRBD2 (5 bases). CDR1 LGHNT and CDR2 FRNRAP come from the germline V gene. The CDR3 spans 16 residues. With 1 base removed from V and 5 bases from J, the gap between germline ends came to 15 bases. The CDR3 nucleotides are TGTGCTAGTGGTTTGGCCCTAGCTCGAATTAACAATGAGCAGTTCTTC. This gives the protein CASGLALARINNEQFF. Together with reference TRBV12-5 and TRBJ2-1, the CDR3 gives the full variable domain: DARVTQTPRHKVTEMGQEVTMRCQPILGHNTVFWYRQTMMQGLELLAYFRNRAPLDDSGMPKDRFSAEMPDATLATLKIQPSEPRDSAVYFCASGLALARINNEQFFGPGTRLTVL.

This clone was found once. The chain has TRBV7-2 and TRBJ2-7, with D maybe TRBD2 (6 bases). Germline V gives CDR1 SGHTA, CDR2 FQGNSA. Trimming pared 0 bases from V and 4 bases from J, leaving 10 bases between. CDR3 length: 14 residues. The CDR3 loop reads CASSLAEEGYEQYF. The CDR3 DNA reads TGTGCCAGCAGCTTAGCGGAGGAGGGATACGAGCAGTACTTC.

CDR3 coding DNA: TGTGCCAGCAGCGATGGCCAGGCCCGAAGCACAGATACGCAGTATTTT. Protein sequence: CASSDGQARSTDTQYF. V is TRBV5-4 and J is TRBJ2-3; D ambiguous. Trimming cost V 4 bases and J 0 bases, with 15 bases left between them. The CDR3 is 16 residues long. The V gene's germline CDR1 is SGHNT and CDR2 YYREEE (reference sequence).

The rearrangement links TRBV27 to TRBJ2-7; D remains ambiguous. Trimming removed 1 base from V and 2 bases from J, with 9 bases in between. The CDR3 runs 14 residues. Germline CDR1 reads MNHEY; CDR2 reads SMNVEV (reference sequence). Here the CDR3 DNA reads TGTGCCAGCAGTTTATTATGGGGTGCCTACGAGCAGTACTTC. Translated, it gives CASSLLWGAYEQYF.

V gene TRBV7-8 combines with J gene TRBJ1-5, with 7 bases identical to TRBD1. The V segment lost 5 bases and the J segment 5 bases; nucleotides outside the gene matches: 3. Germline CDR1 and CDR2: SGHVS and FQNEAQ. This CDR3 is 13 amino acids long. The CDR3 reads CASSATGDQPQHF. The CDR3 DNA follows: TGTGCCAGCAGCGCCACAGGGGATCAGCCCCAGCATTTT.

The rearrangement links TRBV7-2 to TRBJ1-5, with a possible D match to TRBD1 (6 bases). This CDR3 is built from 15 residues. CDR1 SGHTA and CDR2 FQGNSA come from the germline V gene. Trimming cost V 5 bases and J 6 bases, with 17 bases left between them. CDR3 sequence (DNA): TGTGCCAGCAGCCAGGTCCGGGGGGCGATTCAGCCCCAGCATTTT. This translates into CASSQVRGAIQPQHF.

As for this clone: Other DNA sequences of this sample code for an identical CDR3. The chain carries TRBV5-1 and TRBJ2-5, with 9 nucleotides matching TRBD1. With 0 bases clipped from V and 4 bases from J, the junction kept 4 bases outside the gene matches. Germline CDR1 is SGHRS and CDR2 is YFSETQ. The CDR3 sequence is 15 residues long. DNA of the CDR3: TGCGCCAGCAGCTTGGAGGGACAGGGTGGAGAGACCCAGTACTTC. It translates to CASSLEGQGGETQYF.

The table lists this clone with a count of one. The rearrangement uses TRBV27 and TRBJ2-1, with 12 bases aligning to TRBD2. The CDR3 spans 16 residues. J lost 7 bases, V lost 2 bases, and 6 bases had no gene match. Germline CDR1 and CDR2: MNHEY and SMNVEV (reference sequence). The CDR3 DNA reads TGTGCCAGCAGTTTACGGCTAGCGGGAGGGACGAATGAGCAGTTCTTC. Protein: CASSLRLAGGTNEQFF.